This entry lists 9 T cell receptor beta chains sequenced from one sample in a study of blood T cell repertoires in COVID-19. This table comes from immunoSEQ multiplex PCR, and its TCRdb copy is limited to in-frame clones, with some not included. This table has over 75,000 clones, 85% to 95% appearing once. Source material: peripheral blood. Every receptor here comes from a man in his sixties with acute or convalescent COVID-19.

The chain joins TRBV11-2 to TRBJ1-2, with 8 positions matching TRBD1. The CDR3 is 15 residues long. The trim removed 1 base at V and 5 bases at J, leaving 6 bases unmatched. Germline loops: CDR1 SGHAT, CDR2 FQNNGV. CDR3 bases: TGTGCCAGCAGCTTAGGGACAGGGACAGCGTATGGCTACACCTTC. Translating it yields CASSLGTGTAYGYTF. The full variable domain, completed using reference TRBV11-2 and TRBJ1-2, is EAGVAQSPRYKIIEKRQSVAFWCNPISGHATLYWYQQILGQGPKLLIQFQNNGVVDDSQLPKDRFSAERLKGVDSTLKIQPAKLEDSAVYLCASSLGTGTAYGYTFGSGTRLTVV.

The chain uses TRBV24-1 and TRBJ2-1, with D maybe TRBD2 (5 bases). With 0 bases removed from V and 10 bases from J, the gap between germline ends came to 6 bases. CDR1 and CDR2 (germline): KGHDR, SFDVKD. The CDR3 is 12 residues long. The CDR3: CATSDLGEEQFF. CDR3 coding DNA: TGTGCCACCAGTGATTTGGGGGAGGAGCAGTTCTTC.

This clone was detected once. V usage is TRBV6-6 and J usage is TRBJ1-1, with D possibly matching TRBD1 (5 bases). The CDR3 is 15 amino acids. V shed 2 bases and J shed 2 bases, with 12 bases lying between them. Germline CDR1 reads MNHNY; CDR2 reads SVGAGI (reference sequence). CDR3 sequence reads: CASSYGAGINTEAFF. The CDR3 DNA follows: TGTGCCAGCAGTTACGGCGCAGGGATCAACACTGAAGCTTTCTTT.

In DNA, the CDR3 is TGTGCCAGCAGCCTAACAGGGGGCGCTTATGGCTACACCTTC. Residues: CASSLTGGAYGYTF. V usage is TRBV13 and J usage is TRBJ1-2; TRBD1 aligns across 9 bases. The length of the CDR3 is 14 residues. V trimming: 5 bases; J trimming: 5 bases; junction bases outside the gene matches: 6. The germline V gene encodes CDR1 PRHDT and CDR2 FYEKMQ (reference sequence).

CDR3 loop: CASSYGQATEAFF. CDR3 nucleotide sequence: TGTGCCAGCAGTTACGGACAGGCCACTGAAGCTTTCTTT. This chain uses TRBV6-5 with TRBJ1-1; 7 bases are a match to TRBD1. The germline V gene encodes CDR1 MNHEY and CDR2 SVGAGI. The length of the CDR3 is 13 residues. After removal of 2 bases from V and 4 bases from J, the junction contained 1 base not matched to a gene.

V gene TRBV2 combines with J gene TRBJ2-7; TRBD2 aligns across 9 bases. There are 15 residues in the CDR3. V was pared by 1 base and J by 3 bases, with 4 bases of the junction left unmatched. Per the germline V gene, CDR1 is SNHLY and CDR2 is FYNNEI. CDR3: CASSEGLAENYEQYF. DNA of the CDR3: TGTGCCAGCAGTGAAGGACTAGCGGAAAACTACGAGCAGTACTTC. Using reference TRBV2 and TRBJ2-7 for the parts outside the CDR3, the full variable domain is EPEVTQTPSHQVTQMGQEVILRCVPISNHLYFYWYRQILGQKVEFLVSFYNNEISEKSEIFDDQFSVERPDGSNFTLKIRSTKLEDSAMYFCASSEGLAENYEQYFGPGTRLTVT.

In this sample, this clone turned up a few times. The V gene is TRBV12-1, the J gene TRBJ2-7; no DNA check was done on the table's D call, TRBD2. TRBV12-1 is labeled a pseudogene. CDR3 length: 13 residues. The CDR3 coding sequence is TGTGCCAGCAGCCTAGCGGGAGGGTGCGAGCAGTACTTC. Its protein product is CASSLAGGCEQYF.

The CDR3 region is CASIQGTNTGELFF. The CDR3 DNA reads TGTGCCAGTATACAGGGCACGAACACCGGGGAGCTGTTTTTT. The chain employs TRBV11-3 and TRBJ2-2, with a possible D match to TRBD1 (6 bases). The germline CDR1 and CDR2 sequences are SGHNT and YENEEA. The CDR3 length is 14 residues. Trimming removed 9 bases at V and 0 bases at J, with 11 bases between. Supplemented by reference TRBV11-3 and TRBJ2-2, the full variable domain reads EAGVVQSPRYKIIEKKQPVAFWCNPISGHNTLYWYLQNLGQGPELLIRYENEEAVDDSQLPKDRFSAERLKGVDSTLKIQPAELGDSAVYLCASIQGTNTGELFFGEGSRLTVL.

The chain recombines TRBV27 with TRBJ2-7; D perhaps matches TRBD2 (5 bases). The CDR3 is 13 residues long. V gave up 4 bases and J gave up 3 bases, with 10 bases separating them. Germline CDR1 and CDR2: MNHEY and SMNVEV (reference sequence). This CDR3 reads CASSSHRDYEQYF. The CDR3 DNA sequence: TGTGCCAGCAGTTCTCACCGGGACTACGAGCAGTACTTC.